The clone carrying this T cell receptor beta chain has at least ten counts. Its antigen is currently unknown. Amplification of TCR beta CDR3 regions was performed using RNA transcripts as template. The primer set for the first-round RT-PCR of the TCR CDR3 was HTBI. Each CDR3 protein is one row after TCRdb ran MiXCR on the multiplex PCR reads. The sample lists 350,000 to 400,000 distinct CDR3 sequences; 15% were seen once. This entry comes from a study of T cells in Graves' hyperthyroidism and ophthalmopathy. Study-wide results and limits: Within blood appeared most thyroid clonotypes that had expanded above 0.001.

Out of 8.5 to 10 ml of fresh peripheral blood came the PBMCs. The V gene's germline CDR1 is SGHTA and CDR2 FQGNSA. The CDR3 has 15 residues. The V and J ends lost 0 bases and 7 bases respectively, with 16 bases between them. The source is a woman aged 25 to 39 with Graves' hyperthyroidism. The chain recombines TRBV7-2 with TRBJ2-7; no definite D call. Input material: blood. CDR3 amino acids: CASSLASRAGREQYF. CDR3 nucleotides: TGTGCCAGCAGCTTAGCGAGTAGGGCAGGCCGAGAGCAGTACTTC.